The next 27 T cell receptor beta chains were all read from a single sample in a study of T cells in Graves' hyperthyroidism and ophthalmopathy. Using RNA transcripts as the source, TCR beta CDR3 regions were amplified. When the TCR CDR3 underwent first-round RT-PCR, the HTBI primer set was used. TCRdb called the multiplex PCR reads again in MiXCR, with one record for every CDR3 protein. This table holds some 440,000 distinct CDR3 sequences, more than 15% found once. Sequencing input: blood. The receptors shown here come from a young woman with Graves' hyperthyroidism.

With regard to this clonotype: A junction end diverges from the germline sequence, so it may reflect a read error. V and J are TRBV7-3 and TRBJ2-2; D is perhaps TRBD1 or TRBD2 (5 bases each). The CDR3 consists of 16 residues. Germline CDR1 is SGHTA and CDR2 is FQGTGA. CDR3 region: CASSSSRDDRTGELFF. The CDR3 DNA sequence: TGTGCTAGCAGCTCCAGCCGGGACGACCGAACCGGGGAGCTGTTTTTT.

The chain carries TRBV28 and TRBJ1-6; D is perhaps TRBD1 (5 bases). The V gene's germline CDR1 is MDHEN and CDR2 SYDVKM. V shed 5 bases and J shed 7 bases, with 12 bases lying between them. The length of the CDR3 is 14 residues. The CDR3 is CASSLQGRNSPLHF. The CDR3 DNA reads as TGTGCCAGCAGTCTTCAGGGCAGGAATTCACCCCTCCACTTT.

At least ten counts were recorded for this clonotype. The gene calls are TRBV18 and TRBJ2-5; D may match TRBD1 or TRBD2 (5 bases each). In germline, CDR1 is KGHSH, CDR2 LQKENI. The CDR3 has 13 residues. V lost 8 bases and J lost 2, with 12 bases in between. The CDR3 region has the DNA TGTGCCAGCAGCCGGGACCGTCAAGAGACCCAGTACTTC. This sequence encodes CASSRDRQETQYF.

This rearrangement joins TRBV19 to TRBJ2-1; 9 nucleotides align to TRBD1. Germline values: CDR1 LNHDA, CDR2 SQIVND (reference sequence). With 0 bases clipped from V and 5 bases from J, the junction kept 5 bases outside the gene matches. The CDR3 extends over 16 amino acids. CDR3 loop: CASSIEPGQGHNEQFF. DNA of the CDR3: TGTGCCAGTAGTATAGAGCCGGGACAGGGCCACAATGAGCAGTTCTTC.

This clonotype was recorded many times. The chain employs TRBV7-3 and TRBJ2-3; D gene uncertain. The CDR3 is 13 amino acids. V was cut by 5 bases and J by 0 bases, with 6 bases left in between. Germline loops: CDR1 SGHTA, CDR2 FQGTGA. The CDR3 protein is CASSADSTDTQYF. The CDR3 DNA is TGTGCCAGCAGCGCCGACAGCACAGATACGCAGTATTTT.

This clonotype was detected a few times. The rearrangement joins TRBV2 to TRBJ1-2; 12 nucleotides match TRBD1. This CDR3 spans 20 amino acids. CDR1 is SNHLY and CDR2 is FYNNEI in the germline V gene. The ends lost 5 bases at V and 7 bases at J; junction bases unmatched: 23. CDR3 bases: TGTGCCAGCAGTTGGGACAGGGGGCGAGGCTTCGACCGTCGGGGCTGTGGCTACACCTTC. Encoded protein: CASSWDRGRGFDRRGCGYTF.

The rearrangement joins TRBV9 to TRBJ1-6, with TRBD1 matching over 7 bases. The CDR3 has 15 amino acids. Germline trimming cut 3 bases from V and 7 bases from J; bases unmatched to any gene: 7. In germline, CDR1 is SGDLS, CDR2 YYNGEE. This CDR3 is CASSAFWGQNSPLHF. CDR3 in DNA: TGTGCCAGCAGCGCCTTCTGGGGACAGAATTCACCCCTCCACTTT.

This clonotype was seen more than once but under ten times. The chain recombines TRBV4-3 with TRBJ2-4, with 13 positions matching TRBD2. The ends lost 5 bases at V and 9 bases at J; junction bases unmatched: 10. There are 16 residues in the CDR3. The V gene's germline CDR1 is LGHNA and CDR2 YSLEER. CDR3 in DNA: TGCGCCAGCAGCGACCGGACTAGCGGGGGCCGAGTCATTCAGTACTTC. Its translation is CASSDRTSGGRVIQYF.

This clonotype was seen ten or more times. The V and J genes are TRBV27 and TRBJ1-2, with 8 positions matching TRBD1. Germline assignment: CDR1 MNHEY and CDR2 SMNVEV (reference sequence). Trimming removed 6 bases from V and 6 bases from J; junction bases left unmatched: 6. The CDR3 consists of 13 residues. This CDR3 reads CASSRQGINGYTF. For the CDR3, the DNA is TGTGCCAGCAGCCGACAGGGGATTAATGGCTACACCTTC.

This clonotype was recorded many times. The rearrangement joins TRBV3-1 to TRBJ1-5; the D gene is possibly TRBD1 (6 bases). CDR3 length equals 15 residues. CDR1 LGHDT and CDR2 YNNKEL come from the germline V gene (reference sequence). The germline V and J ends were trimmed by 1 base and 2 bases, with 9 bases remaining between them. The DNA of the CDR3 is TGTGCCAGCAGCCAAGGGGGGGCAGGCAATCAGCCCCAGCATTTT. Translated: CASSQGGAGNQPQHF. The complete variable domain, with remaining parts taken from reference TRBV3-1 and TRBJ1-5, reads DTAVSQTPKYLVTQMGNDKSIKCEQNLGHDTMYWYKQDSKKFLKIMFSYNNKELIINETVPNRFSPKSPDKAHLNLHINSLELGDSAVYFCASSQGGAGNQPQHFGDGTRLSIL.

This clonotype has just a few counts. The chain couples TRBV11-2 to TRBJ2-4; maybe TRBD2 (6 bases). V lost 11 bases to trimming and J lost 0 bases, with 11 bases between them. Germline assignment: CDR1 SGHAT and CDR2 FQNNGV. There are 13 residues in the CDR3. Written as DNA, the CDR3 is TGTGCCGTAAGGGACTTAGCCAAAAACATTCAGTACTTC. It specifies CAVRDLAKNIQYF. The whole variable domain, filled in from reference TRBV11-2 and TRBJ2-4, reads EAGVAQSPRYKIIEKRQSVAFWCNPISGHATLYWYQQILGQGPKLLIQFQNNGVVDDSQLPKDRFSAERLKGVDSTLKIQPAKLEDSAVYLCAVRDLAKNIQYFGAGTRLSVL.

This clonotype was counted only a few times. The V gene is TRBV24-1, the J gene TRBJ2-3; 10 nucleotides line up with TRBD1. In germline, CDR1 is KGHDR, CDR2 SFDVKD. CDR3 length: 14 residues. Germline trimming cut 7 bases from V and 4 bases from J; bases unmatched to any gene: 4. The CDR3 sequence: CATRQTGGPDTQYF. Here the CDR3 DNA reads TGTGCCACCAGACAGACAGGGGGCCCAGATACGCAGTATTTT.

This clonotype was seen just once. CDR3 sequence reads: CASSQFGRGSDTEAFF. Written as DNA, the CDR3 is TGTGCCAGCAGCCAATTCGGCAGGGGCTCGGACACTGAAGCTTTCTTT. The V and J genes are TRBV3-1 and TRBJ1-1; D possibly corresponds to TRBD1 (6 bases). The CDR3 runs 16 residues. Per the germline V gene, CDR1 is LGHDT and CDR2 is YNNKEL (reference sequence). Trimming removed 2 bases from V and 3 bases from J, with 16 bases in between.

This clonotype was recorded many times. The rearrangement joins TRBV7-2 to TRBJ2-7; the D gene is possibly TRBD1 (6 bases). The germline gives CDR1 SGHTA, CDR2 FQGNSA. Trimming cost V 5 bases and J 0 bases, with 11 bases left between them. The CDR3 has 14 amino acids. The CDR3 protein is CASSRDRSSYEQYF. CDR3 in DNA: TGTGCCAGCAGCCGAGACAGGAGCTCCTACGAGCAGTACTTC.

This clonotype appeared a few times. The chain combines TRBV28 with TRBJ2-6; D is tentatively TRBD1 or TRBD2 (5 bases each). Trimming removed 0 bases from V and 0 bases from J, with 6 bases in between. CDR1 is MDHEN and CDR2 is SYDVKM in the germline V gene. The CDR3 has 16 residues. CDR3 in DNA: TGTGCCAGCAGTTTATGGGGGGTCTCTGGGGCCAACGTCCTGACTTTC. Its protein product is CASSLWGVSGANVLTF.

The table lists this clonotype with many counts. The genes are TRBV2 and TRBJ2-2, with 7 bases lining up with TRBD2. The V segment lost 4 bases and the J segment 3 bases; nucleotides outside the gene matches: 5. CDR1 is SNHLY and CDR2 is FYNNEI in the germline V gene. The CDR3 contains 15 residues. The CDR3 is CASSVWLADTGELFF. DNA for the CDR3: TGTGCCAGCAGTGTGTGGCTAGCGGACACCGGGGAGCTGTTTTTT.

This clonotype has just a few counts. The chain employs TRBV11-2 and TRBJ1-2; TRBD1 agrees at 8 bases. The V gene end was trimmed by 7 bases and the J gene end by 8 bases; junction bases not matched to a gene: 9. The germline gives CDR1 SGHAT, CDR2 FQNNGV. This CDR3 comprises 13 residues. This chain's CDR3 is CASNQDRGGGYTF. As DNA, the CDR3 is TGTGCCAGCAACCAAGACAGGGGAGGAGGCTACACCTTC.

This clonotype was seen more than once but under ten times. The rearrangement uses TRBV5-1 and TRBJ1-6; the D gene is possibly TRBD1 (5 bases). The V and J ends lost 4 bases and 5 bases respectively, with 13 bases between them. CDR3 size: 15 residues. Germline V gene lookup returns CDR1 SGHRS and CDR2 YFSETQ. The CDR3 DNA sequence: TGCGCCAGCAGCGTGGGGACCATTGATAATTCACCCCTCCACTTT. This sequence encodes CASSVGTIDNSPLHF. The full variable domain, rest sourced from reference TRBV5-1 and TRBJ1-6, is KAGVTQTPRYLIKTRGQQVTLSCSPISGHRSVSWYQQTPGQGLQFLFEYFSETQRNKGNFPGRFSGRQFSNSRSEMNVSTLELGDSALYLCASSVGTIDNSPLHFGNGTRLTVT.

This clonotype was observed many times. The chain is built from TRBV28 and TRBJ1-4, with TRBD1 matching over 10 bases. The germline V gene has CDR1 MDHEN and CDR2 SYDVKM. The CDR3 is 16 amino acids. V was clipped by 4 bases and J by 5 bases; unmatched bases: 7. CDR3: CASSSPGQGNNEKLFF. CDR3 nucleotide sequence: TGTGCCAGCAGTTCTCCGGGACAGGGGAACAATGAAAAACTGTTTTTT.

The rearrangement uses TRBV7-2 and TRBJ1-1; D is unresolved. Trimming stripped 3 bases from V and 10 bases from J, with 15 bases between. This CDR3 comprises 13 residues. CDR1 is SGHTA and CDR2 is FQGNSA in the germline V gene. The DNA for the CDR3 is TGTGCCAGCAGCTTGGGCGCCAAGGGTCGAGCTTTCTTT. It yields the protein CASSLGAKGRAFF.

In this sample, this clonotype turned up many times. The V gene is TRBV6-6, the J gene TRBJ1-2, with 7 bases fitting TRBD1. The CDR3 covers 15 residues. In germline, CDR1 is MNHNY, CDR2 SVGAGI (reference sequence). V was clipped by 0 bases and J by 3 bases; unmatched bases: 4. CDR3 residues: CASSYSGGPDYGYTF. The CDR3 DNA follows: TGTGCCAGCAGTTACTCAGGGGGCCCGGACTATGGCTACACCTTC.

The V and J genes are TRBV24-1 and TRBJ2-1; TRBD2 matches at 13 bases. Trimming took 4 bases from V and 3 from J; bases not matched to a gene: 11. The germline gives CDR1 KGHDR, CDR2 SFDVKD. This CDR3 is built from 19 residues. The CDR3 loop reads CATSDRTSGRERGYNEQFF. The CDR3 bases are TGTGCCACCAGTGACAGAACTAGCGGGAGGGAAAGGGGCTACAATGAGCAGTTCTTC.

This clonotype was found many times. The chain combines TRBV11-2 with TRBJ1-5, with D uncertain. With 0 bases removed from V and 5 bases from J, the gap between germline ends came to 8 bases. Germline CDR1 reads SGHAT; CDR2 reads FQNNGV. This CDR3 contains 14 residues. The CDR3 region has the DNA TGTGCCAGCAGCTTAGATTTGGGGTATCAGCCCCAGCATTTT. Its protein product is CASSLDLGYQPQHF.

This clonotype was seen ten or more times. This rearrangement joins TRBV20-1 to TRBJ2-1; D is ambiguous. Trimming left V 2 bases short and J 13 bases short, with 15 bases between. From germline, CDR1 is DFQATT and CDR2 SNEGSKA (reference sequence). The CDR3 sequence is 12 residues long. This CDR3 reads CSARRAFIIQFF. CDR3 bases: TGCAGTGCTAGAAGGGCCTTCATAATTCAGTTCTTC.

This chain uses TRBV18 with TRBJ2-1; either TRBD1 or TRBD2 may supply D (5 bases each). Trimming stripped 5 bases from V and 4 bases from J, with 15 bases between. The CDR3 consists of 15 residues. Germline CDR1 KGHSH, CDR2 LQKENI. In DNA, the CDR3 is TGTGCCAGCTCAAGGGACGCTATTACATACAATGAGCAGTTCTTC. It codes for CASSRDAITYNEQFF.

The chain joins TRBV7-9 to TRBJ1-4; possible D gene TRBD1, 5 bases. CDR3 length: 13 residues. Germline V gene data show CDR1 as SEHNR and CDR2 as FQNEAQ (reference sequence). V dropped 6 bases and J dropped 7 bases, with 12 bases sitting between them. In nucleotides, the CDR3 is TGTGCCAGCAGTCCGAGGGGACGTGAAAAACTGTTTTTT. It yields the protein CASSPRGREKLFF.

This clonotype has only a few counts. The gene calls are TRBV7-9 and TRBJ2-5, with TRBD2 identical over 10 bases. Trimming removed 6 bases from V and 4 bases from J; junction bases left unmatched: 11. This CDR3 is 16 amino acids long. Germline V gene lookup returns CDR1 SEHNR and CDR2 FQNEAQ (reference sequence). CDR3 protein: CASRRQAGGPGETQYF. The DNA for the CDR3 is TGTGCCAGCAGAAGACAAGCGGGAGGGCCGGGAGAGACCCAGTACTTC.